The rows below give T cell receptor beta chains drawn from one sample of a study of blood T cell repertoires in COVID-19. Sequencing was performed with immunoSEQ multiplex PCR; in TCRdb, only in-frame clones are kept and a portion is missing. This table holds 200,000 or so clones, 80% to 90% found once. The sequenced material came from peripheral blood. These receptor sequences come from a man between 50 and 59 years old who had recovered from COVID-19. The CDR3 runs from the conserved cysteine through the conserved F or W.

v_call,j_call,cdr3_aa
TRBV6-2/TRBV6-3,TRBJ2-1,CASSDTSGRGQNEQFF
TRBV4-2,TRBJ2-7,CASSQAGLAGNYEQYF
TRBV29-1,TRBJ2-4,CSTRLAGNIQYF
TRBV24-1,TRBJ2-1,CATSDFQGSNEQFF
TRBV11-3,TRBJ2-2,CASSPSRRLGTGELFF
TRBV6-5,TRBJ1-5,CASTPGYRQPQHF
TRBV6-5,TRBJ2-4,CASTKGGTGRFQYF
TRBV7-7,TRBJ2-5,CASSSMTGPSETQYF
TRBV19,TRBJ2-4,CASSIGRGASIQYF
TRBV11-3,TRBJ2-3,CASSPEAGADTQYF